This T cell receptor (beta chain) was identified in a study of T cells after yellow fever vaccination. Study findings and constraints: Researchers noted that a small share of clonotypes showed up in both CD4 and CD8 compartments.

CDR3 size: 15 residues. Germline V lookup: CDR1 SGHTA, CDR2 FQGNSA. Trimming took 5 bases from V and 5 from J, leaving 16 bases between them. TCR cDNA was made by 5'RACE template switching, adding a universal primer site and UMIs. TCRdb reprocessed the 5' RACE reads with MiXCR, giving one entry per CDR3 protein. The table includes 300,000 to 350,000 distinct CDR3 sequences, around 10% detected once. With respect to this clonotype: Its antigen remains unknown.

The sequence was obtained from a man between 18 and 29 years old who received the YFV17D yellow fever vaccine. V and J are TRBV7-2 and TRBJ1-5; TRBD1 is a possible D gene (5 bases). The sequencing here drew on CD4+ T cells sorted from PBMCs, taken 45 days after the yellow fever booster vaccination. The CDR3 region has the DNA TGTGCCAGCAGCCTCAGTCCAGGGTCAGATCAGCCCCAGCATTTT. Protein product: CASSLSPGSDQPQHF.